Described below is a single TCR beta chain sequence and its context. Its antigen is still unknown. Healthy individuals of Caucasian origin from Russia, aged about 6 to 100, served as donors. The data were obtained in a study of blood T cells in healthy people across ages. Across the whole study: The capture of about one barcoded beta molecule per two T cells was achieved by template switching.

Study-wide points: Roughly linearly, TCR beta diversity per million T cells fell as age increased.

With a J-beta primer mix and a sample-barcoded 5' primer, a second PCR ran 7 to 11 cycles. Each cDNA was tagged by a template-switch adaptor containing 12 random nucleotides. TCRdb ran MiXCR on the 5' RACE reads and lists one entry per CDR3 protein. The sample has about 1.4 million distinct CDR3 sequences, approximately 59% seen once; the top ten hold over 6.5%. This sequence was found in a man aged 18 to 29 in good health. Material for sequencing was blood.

The CDR3 region is CASFSSGSTDTQYF. CDR3 DNA sequence: TGTGCCAGTTTTAGTAGCGGGAGCACAGATACGCAGTATTTT. The chain uses TRBV7-2 and TRBJ2-3; 7 bases are shared with TRBD2. The V gene end was trimmed by 9 bases and the J gene end by 0 bases; junction bases not matched to a gene: 6. CDR1 and CDR2 from the germline V gene are SGHTA and FQGNSA. The CDR3 is 14 residues long.